The entry below describes one T cell receptor (beta chain). Antigen unknown. These data originate in a study of T cell responses to AZD1222 COVID-19 vaccine. Study results and caveats: In a largely white British group with more females than males, clonal diversity was possibly underestimated. Among those given AZD1222, only five or six were seropositive at baseline. Researchers report vaccine-associated CD4 TCRs spanning spike, with dominance at 160-218 and 743-854.

Here immunoSEQ multiplex PCR was the method, and the copy in TCRdb shows in-frame clones only, minus some. The data hold approximately 92,000 clones, with around 93% observed a single time. The V gene's germline CDR1 is LNHNV and CDR2 YYDKDF (reference sequence). The CDR3 length is 15 residues. Trimming removed 8 bases from V and 3 bases from J, with 17 bases in between. The clonotype comes from an adult in good health. V usage is TRBV15 and J usage is TRBJ1-5; D unresolved. Sample: peripheral blood, taken on day 0 of AZD1222 vaccination. The CDR3 is CATSGAARFNQPQHF. DNA of the CDR3: TGTGCCACCTCCGGTGCGGCGAGGTTCAATCAGCCCCAGCATTTT.